This entry lists 18 T cell receptor beta chains sequenced from one sample in a study of blood T cells in healthy people across ages. A second PCR of about 7 to 12 cycles used a sample-barcoded 5' primer and a J-beta primer mix. TCRdb used MiXCR to reprocess the 5' RACE reads, holding one entry per CDR3 protein. Among hundreds of thousands of distinct CDR3 sequences listed, about 37% were seen once. The sample consisted of blood. The source is a young man in good health.

In this sample, this clonotype turned up a few times. One end of the junction does not line up with germline, which may come from a read error. The gene calls are TRBV20-1 and TRBJ2-5, with 7 bases that match TRBD2. This CDR3 is built from 14 residues. Germline CDR1 reads DFQATT; CDR2 reads SNEGSKA (reference sequence). The CDR3 spells CSARVASGQEIQYF. The CDR3 bases are TGCAGTGCTAGAGTCGCTAGCGGTCAAGAGATCCAGTACTTC.

The chain joins TRBV12-3 or TRBV12-4 to TRBJ2-3, with 11 positions matching TRBD2. Trimming at V came to 6 bases and at J to 6 bases, leaving 5 bases not matched to a gene. CDR3 length equals 14 residues. Here the CDR3 DNA reads TGTGCCAGCAGGTTTAGCGGGGGGGCCGATACGCAGTATTTT. It encodes CASRFSGGADTQYF.

The V call is TRBV5-5, the J call TRBJ2-7; D unclear. The germline V and J ends were trimmed by 0 bases and 6 bases, with 13 bases remaining between them. CDR1 is SGHKS, CDR2 YYEKEE, per germline (reference sequence). The CDR3 has 14 amino acids. The CDR3 coding sequence is TGTGCCAGCAGCTTGGGGCTAGTTGAGTTCGAGCAGTACTTC. Translation: CASSLGLVEFEQYF.

The J gene is TRBJ2-3, the V gene TRBV20-1; 9 bases agree with TRBD2. The CDR3 runs to 12 residues. With 6 bases clipped from V and 6 bases from J, the junction kept 4 bases outside the gene matches. CDR1 is DFQATT and CDR2 is SNEGSKA in the germline V gene (reference sequence). The CDR3 loop reads CSAGLASDTQYF. CDR3 nucleotides: TGCAGTGCGGGACTAGCATCGGATACGCAGTATTTT.

Of note for this clonotype: A read error may be the cause here, since a much bigger clone is one base away. The chain links TRBV5-1 to TRBJ1-2; 9 positions agree with TRBD1. V was clipped by 10 bases and J by 5 bases; unmatched bases: 6. The CDR3 runs to 12 residues. Germline values: CDR1 SGHRS, CDR2 YFSETQ. CDR3 residues: CAGGGQGYGYTF. CDR3 DNA sequence: TGCGCCGGCGGGGGACAGGGATATGGCTACACCTTC.

The chain links TRBV12-3 or TRBV12-4 to TRBJ1-6; unclear D gene. V lost 5 bases to trimming and J lost 10 bases, with 12 bases between them. The CDR3 consists of 13 residues. Here the CDR3 DNA reads TGTGCCAGCAGTCCACGGAGGTACTCACCCCTCCACTTT. This codes for CASSPRRYSPLHF.

The J gene is TRBJ1-4, the V gene TRBV6-1; TRBD1 matches 7 bases. Losses at the gene ends were 3 bases for V and 4 bases for J; bases not matched to a gene: 11. CDR1 is MNHNS, CDR2 SASEGT, per germline. The CDR3 length is 17 residues. Here the CDR3 reads CASSDGPYRGYNEKLFF. CDR3 DNA sequence: TGTGCCAGCAGTGACGGCCCTTACAGGGGCTATAATGAAAAACTGTTTTTT.

This clonotype has ten or more counts. J is TRBJ2-5 and V is TRBV10-3; unclear D gene. The CDR3 has 12 residues. V lost 7 bases, J lost 0 bases, and 6 bases lay in between. The germline gives CDR1 ENHRY, CDR2 SYGVKD. CDR3 amino acids: CAIKSDQETQYF. The CDR3 coding sequence is TGTGCCATCAAGTCAGACCAAGAGACCCAGTACTTC.

This chain links TRBV5-1 with TRBJ2-1; TRBD1 matches at 8 bases. The J call may be wrong; the DNA end is better matched by TRBJ2-7. The CDR3 runs to 15 residues. Germline CDR1 is SGHRS and CDR2 is YFSETQ. DNA for the CDR3: TGCGCCAGTAAACGGCAGGACAGGGCCTATAATGAGCAGTACTTC. This encodes CASKRQDRAYNEQYF.

This clonotype came up many times. The chain employs TRBV4-3 and TRBJ2-3; no clear D gene. Germline-derived CDR1 and CDR2 are LGHNA and YSLEER. V was clipped by 1 base and J by 6 bases, with 11 bases between them. The CDR3 extends over 14 amino acids. CDR3 sequence: CASSQGVRSDTQYF. CDR3 sequence (DNA): TGCGCCAGCAGCCAAGGGGTACGGTCGGATACGCAGTATTTT.

This clonotype was recorded a few times. J is TRBJ2-6 and V is TRBV7-9; D is uncertain. The length of the CDR3 is 15 residues. V dropped 2 bases and J dropped 0 bases, with 5 bases sitting between them. CDR1 SEHNR and CDR2 FQNEAQ come from the germline V gene (reference sequence). Here the CDR3 reads CASSLWTSGANVLTF. The CDR3 nucleotides read TGTGCCAGCAGCTTATGGACCTCTGGGGCCAACGTCCTGACTTTC.

This chain's CDR3 is CASSQVRSSGGLETQYF. The CDR3 DNA sequence: TGCGCCAGCAGCCAAGTTCGGAGTAGCGGGGGGTTGGAGACCCAGTACTTC. The chain has TRBV4-1 and TRBJ2-5, with 10 bases that match TRBD2. The V and J ends lost 1 base and 5 bases, in that order; junction bases with no gene match: 10. The CDR3 has 17 residues. Germline CDR1 and CDR2: MGHRA and YSYEKL.

Comments on this clonotype: A read error is possible here, since a much larger clone lies one base away. The rearrangement uses TRBV6-1 and TRBJ2-1; 9 bases align to TRBD1. The V and J ends lost 5 bases and 2 bases, in that order; junction bases with no gene match: 4. Looked up from germline, CDR1 is MNHNS and CDR2 is SASEGT. The CDR3 contains 15 residues. The CDR3 DNA is TGTGCCAGCAGTCCCCGGACAGGGGCCTACAATGAGCAGTTCTTC. It codes for CASSPRTGAYNEQFF.

This chain uses TRBV20-1 with TRBJ2-5; TRBD1 aligns across 7 bases. Per the germline V gene, CDR1 is DFQATT and CDR2 is SNEGSKA (reference sequence). The CDR3 runs 13 residues. The J segment lost 11 bases and the V segment lost 3 bases, leaving 12 bases of the junction unmatched. CDR3 amino acids: CSASNRGRREQYF. The CDR3 DNA reads TGCAGTGCTAGCAACAGGGGAAGGAGAGAGCAGTACTTC.

This clonotype was observed a handful of times. This chain uses TRBV4-3 with TRBJ2-1; D remains unclear. Trimming cost V 4 bases and J 4 bases, with 14 bases left between them. The CDR3 totals 15 residues. Germline assignment: CDR1 LGHNA and CDR2 YSLEER. The CDR3 protein is CASSLGQTHYNEQFF. CDR3 nucleotide sequence: TGCGCCAGCAGCCTCGGCCAAACCCATTACAATGAGCAGTTCTTC.

CDR3 sequence (DNA): TGCGCCAGCAGCCAAGGCCTGCCGTTTGGCAATGAGCAGTTCTTC. Protein: CASSQGLPFGNEQFF. The chain combines TRBV4-3 with TRBJ2-1; D not resolved. Trimming took off 1 base at V and 6 bases at J, with 13 bases between the two ends. This CDR3 is built from 15 residues. The germline CDR1 and CDR2 sequences are LGHNA and YSLEER.

The chain carries TRBV12-3 or TRBV12-4 and TRBJ2-3; no reliable D call. Trimming cost V 6 bases and J 5 bases, with 15 bases left between them. The CDR3 loop spans 14 amino acids. CDR3 amino acids: CASSKLNSRDTQYF. CDR3 DNA sequence: TGTGCCAGCAGCAAGCTAAATAGTAGAGATACGCAGTATTTT.

The chain links TRBV20-1 to TRBJ1-1; D gene ambiguous. The germline V gene has CDR1 DFQATT and CDR2 SNEGSKA (reference sequence). This CDR3 region has 13 residues. Between the trimmed V and J ends, which lost 6 bases and 3 bases, there was a span of 14 bases. The CDR3 DNA reads TGCAGTGCCCCCATTCAGGTGGACACTGAAGCTTTCTTT. Its translation is CSAPIQVDTEAFF.